The 6 T cell receptor beta chains below come from one sample, sequenced in a study of PD-1 blockade in mismatch repair-deficient tumors. The table came from immunoSEQ multiplex PCR; TCRdb's copy has only in-frame clones and leaves some out. Of under 150,000 clones listed, around 87% are singletons. The sample in question was peripheral blood, obtained 44 weeks after starting pembrolizumab. The receptor set was obtained from an adult with mismatch repair-deficient cancer.

The J gene is TRBJ2-1, the V gene TRBV5-8, with D perhaps TRBD2 (5 bases). The CDR3 has 16 residues. Germline V CDR1 and CDR2: SGHTS, YDEGEE. With 1 base removed from V and 1 base from J, the gap between germline ends came to 12 bases. The CDR3 protein is CASSLRRRSSYNEQFF. The CDR3 DNA is TGTGCCAGCAGCTTGCGTAGGAGGAGTTCCTACAATGAGCAGTTCTTC.

This clone was seen once. V is TRBV7-9 and J is TRBJ1-1; D is perhaps TRBD1 (5 bases). There are 12 residues in the CDR3. V lost 6 bases and J lost 5, with 10 bases in between. In germline, CDR1 is SEHNR, CDR2 FQNEAQ (reference sequence). The DNA of the CDR3 is TGTGCCAGCAGTCACGGGGGAACTGAAGCTTTCTTT. This encodes CASSHGGTEAFF.

The chain combines TRBV11-2 with TRBJ2-5, with 12 nucleotides matching TRBD2. Trimming cost V 4 bases and J 2 bases; bases outside gene matches: 2. Germline-derived CDR1 and CDR2 are SGHAT and FQNNGV. The CDR3 is 15 residues long. The CDR3 loop is CASSSSGRDQETQYF. CDR3 DNA: TGTGCCAGCAGCTCTAGCGGGAGGGATCAAGAGACCCAGTACTTC. Using reference TRBV11-2 and TRBJ2-5 for the parts outside the CDR3, the full variable domain is EAGVAQSPRYKIIEKRQSVAFWCNPISGHATLYWYQQILGQGPKLLIQFQNNGVVDDSQLPKDRFSAERLKGVDSTLKIQPAKLEDSAVYLCASSSSGRDQETQYFGPGTRLLVL.

The V gene is TRBV7-9, the J gene TRBJ2-7, with 15 positions matching TRBD2. Germline V gives CDR1 SEHNR, CDR2 FQNEAQ (reference sequence). The length of the CDR3 is 16 residues. Unmatched junction bases numbered 9, after V lost 5 bases and J lost 7 bases. The CDR3 sequence is CASSQGLAGGFWEQYF. The DNA of the CDR3 is TGTGCCAGCAGCCAGGGACTAGCGGGAGGCTTCTGGGAGCAGTACTTC.

The chain joins TRBV11-2 to TRBJ2-1, with D unclear. This CDR3 has 16 amino acids. Germline V gives CDR1 SGHAT, CDR2 FQNNGV. V was pared by 3 bases and J by 4 bases, with 16 bases between. The CDR3 DNA reads as TGTGCCAGCAGCTTCAGAGAATCCTCTCGATACAATGAGCAGTTCTTC. Its translation is CASSFRESSRYNEQFF.

The chain links TRBV6-5 to TRBJ2-5; D perhaps matches TRBD1 (6 bases). Trimming shortened V by 8 bases and J by 2 bases, and 9 bases separated the two germline ends. The CDR3 spans 12 residues. CDR1 is MNHEY, CDR2 SVGAGI, per germline. CDR3 nucleotides: TGTGCCAGCGGACAGTTACAAGAGACCCAGTACTTC. Its protein product is CASGQLQETQYF.